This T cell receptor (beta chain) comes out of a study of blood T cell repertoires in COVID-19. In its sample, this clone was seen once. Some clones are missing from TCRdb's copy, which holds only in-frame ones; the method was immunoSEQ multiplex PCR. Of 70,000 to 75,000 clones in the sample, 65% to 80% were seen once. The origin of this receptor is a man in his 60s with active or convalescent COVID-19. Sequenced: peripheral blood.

For the CDR3, the DNA is TGTGCCAGCACCCCAACTGACAACCAAGAGACCCAGTACTTC. It is translated as CASTPTDNQETQYF. V and J are TRBV2 and TRBJ2-5; D remains ambiguous. The ends were cut back, 7 bases at V and 0 bases at J, with 12 bases in the middle. The length of the CDR3 is 14 residues. Germline V gene lookup returns CDR1 SNHLY and CDR2 FYNNEI.